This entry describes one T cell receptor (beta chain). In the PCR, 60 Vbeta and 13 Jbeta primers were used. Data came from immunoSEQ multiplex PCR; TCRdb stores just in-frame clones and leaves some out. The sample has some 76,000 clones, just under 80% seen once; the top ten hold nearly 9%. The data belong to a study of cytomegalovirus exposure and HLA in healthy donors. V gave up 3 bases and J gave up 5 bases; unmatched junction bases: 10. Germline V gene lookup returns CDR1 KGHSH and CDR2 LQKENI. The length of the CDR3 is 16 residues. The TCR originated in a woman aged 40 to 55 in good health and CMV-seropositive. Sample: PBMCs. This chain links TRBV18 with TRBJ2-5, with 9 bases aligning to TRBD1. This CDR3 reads CASSPSSGTGHETQYF. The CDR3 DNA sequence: TGTGCCAGCTCACCCTCTTCCGGGACAGGGCACGAGACCCAGTACTTC.